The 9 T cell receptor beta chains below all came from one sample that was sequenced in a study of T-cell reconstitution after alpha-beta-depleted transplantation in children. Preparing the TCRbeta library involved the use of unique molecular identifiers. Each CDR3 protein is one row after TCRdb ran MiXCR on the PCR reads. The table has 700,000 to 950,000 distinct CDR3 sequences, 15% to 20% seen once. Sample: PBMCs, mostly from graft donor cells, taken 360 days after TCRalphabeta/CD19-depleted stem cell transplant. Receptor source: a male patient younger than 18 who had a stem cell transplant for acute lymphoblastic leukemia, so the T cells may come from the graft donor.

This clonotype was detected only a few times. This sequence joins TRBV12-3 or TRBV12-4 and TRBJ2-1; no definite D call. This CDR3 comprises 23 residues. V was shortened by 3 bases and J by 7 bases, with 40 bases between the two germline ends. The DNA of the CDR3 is TGTGCCAGCAGTTTTTGGAGCCTAGGCGTAGTGCCACGAGCTCCTGGTCAAGGGAATGAGCAGTTCTTC. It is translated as CASSFWSLGVVPRAPGQGNEQFF.

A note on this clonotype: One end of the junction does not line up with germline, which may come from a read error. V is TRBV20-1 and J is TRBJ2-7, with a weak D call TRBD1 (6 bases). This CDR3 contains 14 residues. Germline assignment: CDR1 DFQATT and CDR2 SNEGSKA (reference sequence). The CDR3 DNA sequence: TGCTGTGCTAGAGCCCTGGGGACAAGCTACGAGCAGTACTTC. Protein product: CCARALGTSYEQYF.

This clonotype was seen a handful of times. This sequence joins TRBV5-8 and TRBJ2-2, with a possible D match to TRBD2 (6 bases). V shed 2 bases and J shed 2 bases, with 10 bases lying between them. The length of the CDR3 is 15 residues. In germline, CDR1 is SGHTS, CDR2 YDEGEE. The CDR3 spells CASSFLAINTGELFF. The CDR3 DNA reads TGTGCCAGCAGCTTTCTAGCGATAAACACCGGGGAGCTGTTTTTT.

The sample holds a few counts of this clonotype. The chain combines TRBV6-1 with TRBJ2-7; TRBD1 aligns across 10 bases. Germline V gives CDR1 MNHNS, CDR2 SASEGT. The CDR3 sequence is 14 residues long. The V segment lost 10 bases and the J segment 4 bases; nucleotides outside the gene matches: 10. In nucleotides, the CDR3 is TGTGCCACCCACGCCGGGACAGGGGTGTACGAGCAGTACTTC. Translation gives CATHAGTGVYEQYF.

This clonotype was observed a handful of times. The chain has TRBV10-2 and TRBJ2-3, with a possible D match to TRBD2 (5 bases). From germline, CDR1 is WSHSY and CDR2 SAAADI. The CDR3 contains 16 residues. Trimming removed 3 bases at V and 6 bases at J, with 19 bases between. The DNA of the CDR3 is TGCGCCAGCAGTGAAAAGGTCGGACTGTGGGCGGATACGCAGTATTTT. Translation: CASSEKVGLWADTQYF.

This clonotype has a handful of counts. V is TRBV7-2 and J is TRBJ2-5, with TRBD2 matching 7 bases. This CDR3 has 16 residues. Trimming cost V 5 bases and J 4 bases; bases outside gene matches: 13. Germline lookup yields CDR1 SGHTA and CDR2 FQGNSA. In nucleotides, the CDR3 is TGTGCCAGCAGCCGCCGCGGGAGCGGGTATAGAGAGACCCAGTACTTC. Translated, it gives CASSRRGSGYRETQYF. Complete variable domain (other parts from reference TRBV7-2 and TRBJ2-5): GAGVSQSPSNKVTEKGKDVELRCDPISGHTALYWYRQSLGQGLEFLIYFQGNSAPDKSGLPSDRFSAERTGGSVSTLTIQRTQQEDSAVYLCASSRRGSGYRETQYFGPGTRLLVL.

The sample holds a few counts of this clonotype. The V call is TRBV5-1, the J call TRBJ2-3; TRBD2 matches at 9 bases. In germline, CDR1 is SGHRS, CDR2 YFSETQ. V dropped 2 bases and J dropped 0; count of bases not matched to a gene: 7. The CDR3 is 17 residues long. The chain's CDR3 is CASSFGSLAGSTDTQYF. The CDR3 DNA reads TGCGCCAGCAGCTTCGGTTCGCTAGCGGGGAGCACAGATACGCAGTATTTT. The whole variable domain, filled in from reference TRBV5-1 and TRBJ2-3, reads KAGVTQTPRYLIKTRGQQVTLSCSPISGHRSVSWYQQTPGQGLQFLFEYFSETQRNKGNFPGRFSGRQFSNSRSEMNVSTLELGDSALYLCASSFGSLAGSTDTQYFGPGTRLTVL.

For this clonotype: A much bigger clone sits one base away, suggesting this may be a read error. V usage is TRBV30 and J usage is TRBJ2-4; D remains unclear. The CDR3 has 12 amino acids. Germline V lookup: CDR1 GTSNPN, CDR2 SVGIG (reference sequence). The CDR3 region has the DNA TGTGCCTGGAGTGTAAGTCGGAACATTGAGTACTTC. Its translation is CAWSVSRNIEYF.

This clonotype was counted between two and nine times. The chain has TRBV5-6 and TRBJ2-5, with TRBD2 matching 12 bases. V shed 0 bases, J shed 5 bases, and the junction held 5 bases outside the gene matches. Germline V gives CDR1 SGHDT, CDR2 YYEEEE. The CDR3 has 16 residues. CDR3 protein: CASSLGTSGILETQYF. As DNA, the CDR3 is TGTGCCAGCAGCTTGGGGACTAGCGGGATCTTGGAGACCCAGTACTTC.